The T cell receptor beta chain under discussion was sequenced for a study of blood T cell repertoires in COVID-19. As for the study in general: Both acute and convalescent COVID-19 samples were obtained from the United States, Italy and Spain.

TCRdb's table, derived via immunoSEQ multiplex PCR, lists solely in-frame clones and lacks some. The repertoire consists of about 190,000 clones, with around 86% occurring once and the leading ten covering roughly 2.8%. CDR1 is SGHAT, CDR2 FQNNGV, per germline. V lost 5 bases and J lost 2; bases outside the gene matches: 14. This CDR3 comprises 19 residues. V and J are TRBV11-2 and TRBJ2-5; 13 nucleotides match TRBD2. Sequencing used peripheral blood. The receptor's source is a woman younger than 45 with active or convalescent COVID-19. CDR3 bases: TGTGCCAGCAGCCCCATTGGCACTAGCGGGAGGGCCATACAAGAGACCCAGTACTTC. This codes for CASSPIGTSGRAIQETQYF.